This TCR beta chain originates from a study of beta chain features in type 1 diabetes. Study-level background: Similarity in age, gender and cell yields was seen between patients and healthy donors. Analysis included more than 90 million sorted cells drawn from all samples.

After removal of 7 bases from V and 8 bases from J, the junction contained 6 bases not matched to a gene. The germline V gene has CDR1 LNHDA and CDR2 SQIVND (reference sequence). The CDR3 has 12 residues. General study points: Type 1 diabetes patients had TCRB CDR3s that were shorter (moderately but significantly so) in all four CD4+ subsets.

With respect to this clone: Its antigen remains unknown.

As every portion of the isolated RNA was reverse transcribed, the sequencing read expressed TCRB transcripts. The method was immunoSEQ multiplex PCR; TCRdb's version includes in-frame clones alone and lacks a portion of them. This sample yields nearly 700,000 clones, of which 13% are seen a single time; approximately 0.022% belongs to the top ten. Naive, central memory, regulatory and stem cell-like memory cells within the CD4+ compartment were sorted using CD45RO/CCR7/CD25/CD127/CD95/CD27. Sequences were obtained from naive CD4+ T cells from blood. The chain recombines TRBV19 with TRBJ1-2; 8 nucleotides match TRBD1. The sequence derives from a man between 18 and 29 years old with type 1 diabetes. The CDR3 DNA is TGTGCCAGTATCCGGACAGGGTACGGCTACACCTTC. Amino acid sequence: CASIRTGYGYTF.